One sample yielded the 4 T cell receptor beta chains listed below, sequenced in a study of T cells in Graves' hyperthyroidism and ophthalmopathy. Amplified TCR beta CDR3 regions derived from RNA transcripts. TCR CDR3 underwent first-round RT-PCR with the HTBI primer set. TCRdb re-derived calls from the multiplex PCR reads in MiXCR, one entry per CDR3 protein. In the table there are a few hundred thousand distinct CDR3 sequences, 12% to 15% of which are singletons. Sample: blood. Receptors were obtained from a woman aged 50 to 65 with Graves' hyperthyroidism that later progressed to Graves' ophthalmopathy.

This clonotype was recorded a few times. The CDR3 DNA is TGTGCCAGTAGTCGCGGGAGGGCCCTTGAAAATGAGCAGTTCTTC. As protein: CASSRGRALENEQFF. The chain uses TRBV19 and TRBJ2-1, with 9 bases fitting TRBD2. This CDR3 is 15 amino acids long. Germline CDR1 reads LNHDA; CDR2 reads SQIVND (reference sequence). V was pared by 5 bases and J by 7 bases, with 9 bases of the junction left unmatched.

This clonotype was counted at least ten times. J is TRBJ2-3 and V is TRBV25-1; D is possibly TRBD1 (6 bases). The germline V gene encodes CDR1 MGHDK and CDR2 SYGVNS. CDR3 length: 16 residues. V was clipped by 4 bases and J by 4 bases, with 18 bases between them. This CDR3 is CASSGGLAERADTQYF. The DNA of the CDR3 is TGTGCCAGCAGTGGGGGGCTGGCGGAAAGGGCAGATACGCAGTATTTT.

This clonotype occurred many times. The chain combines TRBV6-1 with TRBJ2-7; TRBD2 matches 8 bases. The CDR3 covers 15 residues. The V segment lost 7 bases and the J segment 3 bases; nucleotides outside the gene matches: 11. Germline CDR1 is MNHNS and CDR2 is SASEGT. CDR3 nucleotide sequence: TGTGCCAGCACCCGCTCCACGGGGGGGGGCTACGAGCAGTACTTC. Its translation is CASTRSTGGGYEQYF.

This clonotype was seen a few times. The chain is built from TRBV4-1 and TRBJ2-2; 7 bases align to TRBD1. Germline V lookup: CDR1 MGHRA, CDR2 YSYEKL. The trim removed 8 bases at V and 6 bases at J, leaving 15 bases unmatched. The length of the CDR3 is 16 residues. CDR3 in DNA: TGCGCCAGCCGAAGATTCGGAAGGGGGCGACCCGGGGAGCTGTTTTTT. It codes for CASRRFGRGRPGELFF.